Shown below are 17 T cell receptor beta chains from a single sample sequenced in a study of T cell responses to AZD1222 COVID-19 vaccine. Sequencing was performed with immunoSEQ multiplex PCR; in TCRdb, only in-frame clones are kept and a portion is missing. Seen here are more than 95,000 clones, approximately 90% observed once, and the top ten hold 15% to 20%. Sequencing was performed on peripheral blood, taken on day 0 of AZD1222 vaccination. The receptors originated from an adult in good health.

The chain couples TRBV7-3 to TRBJ2-3, with D perhaps TRBD2 (6 bases). V lost 5 bases and J 0 bases, leaving 9 bases between the germline ends. Germline-derived CDR1 and CDR2 are SGHTA and FQGTGA. There are 14 residues in the CDR3. The CDR3 region is CASSPGTSTDTQYF. The CDR3 coding sequence is TGTGCCAGCAGCCCCGGGACTAGCACAGATACGCAGTATTTT.

V and J are TRBV4-2 and TRBJ1-3, with no clear D. The ends were cut back, 8 bases at V and 0 bases at J, with 11 bases in the middle. CDR1 is LGHNA, CDR2 YNFKEQ, per germline. This CDR3 has 14 amino acids. In DNA form, the CDR3 reads TGTGCCAGCGGTAGACTCCACTCTGGAAACACCATATATTTT. This gives the protein CASGRLHSGNTIYF.

The chain has TRBV4-1 and TRBJ1-4; no definite D call. Germline loops: CDR1 MGHRA, CDR2 YSYEKL. Trimming took off 1 base at V and 5 bases at J, with 14 bases between the two ends. The CDR3 consists of 16 residues. The CDR3 spells CASSQGPTGSNEKLFF. In DNA, the CDR3 is TGCGCCAGCAGCCAAGGGCCTACGGGGAGCAATGAAAAACTGTTTTTT.

The chain couples TRBV5-1 to TRBJ1-1, with no clear D. V shed 6 bases and J shed 0 bases, with 12 bases lying between them. Germline-derived CDR1 and CDR2 are SGHRS and YFSETQ. CDR3 length: 14 amino acids. CDR3 DNA: TGCGCCAGCATCGAGGGTCCGATGAACACTGAAGCTTTCTTT. This encodes CASIEGPMNTEAFF.

The chain is built from TRBV9 and TRBJ2-2; 7 bases align to TRBD1. The ends lost 0 bases at V and 4 bases at J; junction bases unmatched: 6. The CDR3 covers 16 residues. In germline, CDR1 is SGDLS, CDR2 YYNGEE. This CDR3 is CASSVALYRGTGELFF. Here the CDR3 DNA reads TGTGCCAGCAGCGTAGCTCTGTACAGGGGCACCGGGGAGCTGTTTTTT.

The chain recombines TRBV9 with TRBJ1-1, with D tentatively TRBD1 (5 bases). The CDR3 contains 14 residues. Trimming left V 0 bases short and J 2 bases short, with 8 bases between. The V gene's germline CDR1 is SGDLS and CDR2 YYNGEE. This chain's CDR3 is CASSVDGGNTEAFF. In DNA form, the CDR3 reads TGTGCCAGCAGCGTAGATGGGGGAAACACTGAAGCTTTCTTT.

The rearrangement uses TRBV20-1 and TRBJ2-5; 12 bases agree with TRBD2. Germline CDR1 DFQATT, CDR2 SNEGSKA (reference sequence). The V segment lost 3 bases and the J segment 4 bases; nucleotides outside the gene matches: 6. The CDR3 is made up of 15 amino acids. The CDR3, as DNA: TGCAGTGCTAGTGAAATGACTAGCGGGGGAGAGACCCAGTACTTC. It specifies CSASEMTSGGETQYF.

V gene TRBV10-2 combines with J gene TRBJ2-7; no reliable D call. Trimming took off 2 bases at V and 3 bases at J, with 8 bases between the two ends. The CDR3 covers 13 residues. Germline loops: CDR1 WSHSY, CDR2 SAAADI. The CDR3 is CASSERARYEQYF. The CDR3 nucleotides are TGCGCCAGCAGTGAGCGGGCTCGCTACGAGCAGTACTTC.

This rearrangement joins TRBV6-1 to TRBJ2-2; possible D gene TRBD1, 5 bases. CDR3 size: 18 residues. V was clipped by 2 bases and J by 6 bases, with 22 bases between them. The V gene's germline CDR1 is MNHNS and CDR2 SASEGT. The CDR3 loop reads CASSERGRVRAIPGELFF. For the CDR3, the DNA is TGTGCCAGCAGTGAAAGGGGCAGGGTCCGGGCAATTCCCGGGGAGCTGTTTTTT.

V gene TRBV3-1 (or the pseudogene TRBV3-2) combines with J gene TRBJ2-1, with 7 bases aligning to TRBD2. The CDR3 covers 16 residues. Germline loops: CDR1 LGHDT, CDR2 YNNKEL (reference sequence). The V and J ends lost 0 bases and 3 bases, in that order; junction bases with no gene match: 5. The CDR3, as DNA: TGTGCCAGCAGCCAAGACGGGGGGTCGATCTACAATGAGCAGTTCTTC. Amino acid sequence: CASSQDGGSIYNEQFF.

This chain uses TRBV2 with TRBJ2-3, with D hard to call. Trimming left V 1 base short and J 11 bases short, with 7 bases between. The CDR3 has 11 residues. Looked up from germline, CDR1 is SNHLY and CDR2 is FYNNEI. The DNA for the CDR3 is TGTGCCAGCAGTGAAGATCCACAGCAGTATTTT. Translating it yields CASSEDPQQYF. Looking up the rest from reference TRBV2 and TRBJ2-3 gives the full variable domain: EPEVTQTPSHQVTQMGQEVILRCVPISNHLYFYWYRQILGQKVEFLVSFYNNEISEKSEIFDDQFSVERPDGSNFTLKIRSTKLEDSAMYFCASSEDPQQYFGPGTRLTVL.

Here the CDR3 DNA reads TGTGCCAGCAGTTTAGGTACCTCCTACGAGCAGTACTTC. It translates to CASSLGTSYEQYF. The chain joins TRBV28 to TRBJ2-7; D remains ambiguous. Trimming removed 2 bases at V and 0 bases at J, with 5 bases between. The CDR3 has 13 amino acids. CDR1 MDHEN and CDR2 SYDVKM come from the germline V gene.

The rearrangement uses TRBV7-2 and TRBJ2-5, with no clear D. The CDR3 has 14 amino acids. CDR1 is SGHTA, CDR2 FQGNSA, per germline. Trimming cost V 2 bases and J 3 bases, with 10 bases left between them. CDR3: CASSLSSGEETQYF. The CDR3 DNA follows: TGTGCCAGCAGCTTATCGTCCGGAGAAGAGACCCAGTACTTC.

The chain carries TRBV19 and TRBJ1-2, with TRBD1 matching 9 bases. CDR1 is LNHDA and CDR2 is SQIVND in the germline V gene (reference sequence). This CDR3 is 16 amino acids long. Losses at the gene ends were 4 bases for V and 4 bases for J; bases not matched to a gene: 10. CDR3 loop: CASSNRDRVLGYGYTF. Here the CDR3 DNA reads TGTGCCAGTAGTAATCGGGACAGGGTCCTTGGCTATGGCTACACCTTC. The complete variable domain, with remaining parts taken from reference TRBV19 and TRBJ1-2, reads DGGITQSPKYLFRKEGQNVTLSCEQNLNHDAMYWYRQDPGQGLRLIYYSQIVNDFQKGDIAEGYSVSREKKESFPLTVTSAQKNPTAFYLCASSNRDRVLGYGYTFGSGTRLTVV.

This chain uses TRBV5-5 with TRBJ2-7; TRBD1 matches at 9 bases. Germline CDR1 and CDR2: SGHKS and YYEKEE (reference sequence). V was clipped by 4 bases and J by 4 bases; unmatched bases: 6. The length of the CDR3 is 14 residues. The CDR3 DNA sequence: TGTGCCAGCAGCACGGGACAGGGTAGGTACGAGCAGTACTTC. It codes for CASSTGQGRYEQYF.

J is TRBJ2-2 and V is TRBV27, with D possibly being TRBD2 (6 bases). Trimming left V 1 base short and J 2 bases short, with 11 bases between. The CDR3 sequence is 16 residues long. The germline CDR1 and CDR2 sequences are MNHEY and SMNVEV (reference sequence). The CDR3 protein is CASSLWGGANTGELFF. For the CDR3, the DNA is TGTGCCAGCAGTTTATGGGGCGGGGCTAACACCGGGGAGCTGTTTTTT.

The rearrangement links TRBV6-5 to TRBJ1-6; 7 positions match TRBD1. CDR1 and CDR2 from the germline V gene are MNHEY and SVGAGI. The CDR3 spans 15 residues. With V trimmed by 8 bases and J by 7 bases, 11 bases remained unmatched. Here the CDR3 DNA reads TGTGCCAGCTCCCCCGGCCGACAGGGAAATTCACCCCTCCACTTT. Translated, it gives CASSPGRQGNSPLHF.